This TCR beta chain was sequenced for a study of CD8+CD57+ T cells in acquired aplastic anemia. Study as a whole: Sorting CD4+ and CD8+ cells gave DNA averaging 3.2 ug.

This clonotype showed up many times. Genomic DNA constituted the template upon which TCR beta VDJ and CDR3 profiling was performed. Using its own MiXCR run on the reads, TCRdb lists one record per CDR3 protein. Of 200,000 or so distinct CDR3 sequences listed, roughly half are singletons. Flow cytometry had shown expanded CD8+CD57+ cells in the patients chosen for sequencing. The enrolled patients all had severe acquired aplastic anemia. Blood sampling was performed on the patients, and none of them had received therapy by then. The CDR3 length is 12 residues. Trimming removed 6 bases from V and 9 bases from J, with 12 bases in between.

This clonotype originated in a human donor with aplastic anemia. The sample comprised sorted CD4+, CD8+, or CD8+CD57+ T cells (not recorded which) from PBMCs. The chain links TRBV12-3 or TRBV12-4 to TRBJ2-1; D is perhaps TRBD1 (6 bases). CDR3 region: CASSKQGAEQFF. The CDR3 nucleotides read TGTGCCAGCAGCAAACAGGGAGCTGAGCAGTTCTTC.